The TCR beta chain described here comes from a study of patients and donors after allogeneic stem cell transplantation. TCRdb re-derived calls from the RT-PCR reads in MiXCR, one entry per CDR3 protein. The data show about a million distinct CDR3 sequences, more than 15% seen once. The V end lost 2 bases, the J end lost 1 base, and 14 bases lay between the germline ends. The CDR3 covers 16 residues. Germline values: CDR1 LGHDT, CDR2 YNNKEL (reference sequence). This TCR came from a human donor who was either an allogeneic HSCT recipient or a stem cell or donor lymphocyte infusion donor (not recorded which). It is not recorded whose cells these are; they may come from a transplant donor. Sequencing used blood, either unsorted or a sorted T cell fraction (not recorded which). This chain uses TRBV3-1 with TRBJ2-5; D tentatively reads TRBD1 or TRBD2 (5 bases each). CDR3 in amino acids: CASSQLGTLTQETQYF. CDR3 nucleotides: TGTGCCAGCAGCCAACTCGGGACCTTGACCCAAGAGACCCAGTACTTC.